Given below is one T cell receptor beta chain in context. This sample is part of a study of blood T cell repertoires in COVID-19. Assay used: immunoSEQ multiplex PCR; TCRdb lists only in-frame clones, some missing. The sample shows some 250,000 clones, around 87% of them seen only once. The germline V gene has CDR1 KGHDR and CDR2 SFDVKD. The junction had 2 bases not matched to a gene; V was cut back by 12 bases and J by 6 bases. The CDR3 is made up of 13 amino acids. Material for sequencing was peripheral blood. The source of this sequence is a woman aged 60-70 years with COVID-19, enrolled during active disease. This chain joins TRBV24-1 and TRBJ2-2; the match to TRBD2 covers 14 bases. The CDR3 loop reads CASGLAGAGELFF. The CDR3 bases are TGTGCCTCGGGACTAGCGGGGGCCGGGGAGCTGTTTTTT.